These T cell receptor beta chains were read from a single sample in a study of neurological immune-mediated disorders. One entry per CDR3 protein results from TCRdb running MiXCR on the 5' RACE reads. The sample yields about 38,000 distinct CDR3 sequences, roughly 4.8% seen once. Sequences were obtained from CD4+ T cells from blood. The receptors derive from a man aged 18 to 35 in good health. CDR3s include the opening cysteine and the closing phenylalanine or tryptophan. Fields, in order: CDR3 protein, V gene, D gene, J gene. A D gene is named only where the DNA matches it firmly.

cdr3_aa: CAISATSGGNQETQYF
v_call: TRBV10-3
d_call: TRBD2
j_call: TRBJ2-5

cdr3_aa: CASSFRGLAGGSPSNTGELFF
v_call: TRBV12-3/TRBV12-4
d_call: TRBD2
j_call: TRBJ2-2

cdr3_aa: CASSRTSYEQYF
v_call: TRBV7-2
d_call: .
j_call: TRBJ2-7

cdr3_aa: CASSPTVNSNQPQHF
v_call: TRBV18
d_call: .
j_call: TRBJ1-5

cdr3_aa: CASSRDRGYGTDTQYF
v_call: TRBV4-2
d_call: TRBD1
j_call: TRBJ2-3

cdr3_aa: CASSSSGTNTGELFF
v_call: TRBV12-3/TRBV12-4
d_call: TRBD2
j_call: TRBJ2-2

cdr3_aa: CSASWGRGERETQYF
v_call: TRBV20-1
d_call: .
j_call: TRBJ2-5

cdr3_aa: CASSQSRRTEAFF
v_call: TRBV16
d_call: .
j_call: TRBJ1-1

cdr3_aa: CASSYGGGSSSYEQYF
v_call: TRBV6-2/TRBV6-3
d_call: TRBD2
j_call: TRBJ2-7

cdr3_aa: CASRSGGNTYEQYF
v_call: TRBV6-2/TRBV6-3
d_call: TRBD2
j_call: TRBJ2-7